Below, 18 T cell receptor beta chains from the same sample are listed, as sequenced in a study of OX40 agonist ivuxolimab in advanced cancers. Sequenced by immunoSEQ multiplex PCR; TCRdb stores in-frame clones only, minus some. The sample lists around 15,000 clones, around 77% occurring once. The material was CD4+ or CD8+ T cells sorted from blood, obtained in a trial of the OX40 agonist ivuxolimab. The source is an adult with an advanced solid tumor such as melanoma, head and neck, liver or kidney cancer.

The V and J genes are TRBV9 and TRBJ2-1; 13 bases match TRBD2. Trimming at V came to 0 bases and at J to 7 bases, leaving 4 bases not matched to a gene. The CDR3 has 16 residues. Germline values: CDR1 SGDLS, CDR2 YYNGEE. The CDR3 region has the DNA TGTGCCAGCAGCGTAGTACTAGCGGGAGGGCTGAATGAGCAGTTCTTC. Protein sequence: CASSVVLAGGLNEQFF.

The V call is TRBV27, the J call TRBJ2-7; 7 positions agree with TRBD1. This CDR3 spans 13 amino acids. Per the germline V gene, CDR1 is MNHEY and CDR2 is SMNVEV (reference sequence). J was trimmed by 4 bases and V by 7 bases; bases with no gene match: 7. The CDR3 sequence is CASTDRIGYEQYF. In DNA, the CDR3 is TGTGCCAGCACGGACAGGATAGGGTACGAGCAGTACTTC.

The gene calls are TRBV7-9 and TRBJ2-7, with D possibly matching TRBD1 (5 bases). V dropped 5 bases and J dropped 2 bases, with 10 bases sitting between them. The CDR3 is made up of 13 amino acids. Germline loops: CDR1 SEHNR, CDR2 FQNEAQ (reference sequence). The CDR3 DNA reads as TGTGCCAGCAGCGCCCAGGGAACCTACGAGCAGTACTTC. As protein: CASSAQGTYEQYF. Full variable domain (remainder filled in from reference TRBV7-9 and TRBJ2-7): DTGVSQNPRHKITKRGQNVTFRCDPISEHNRLYWYRQTLGQGPEFLTYFQNEAQLEKSRLLSDRFSAERPKGSFSTLEIQRTEQGDSAMYLCASSAQGTYEQYFGPGTRLTVT.

This clone was observed a single time. The V and J genes are TRBV5-6 and TRBJ2-1; 10 nucleotides agree with TRBD2. Looked up from germline, CDR1 is SGHDT and CDR2 is YYEEEE. V trimming: 6 bases; J trimming: 2 bases; junction bases outside the gene matches: 11. The length of the CDR3 is 17 residues. Written as DNA, the CDR3 is TGTGCCAGCATGGCTAGCGGGAGTTTTGTTACCTACAATGAGCAGTTCTTC. Its protein product is CASMASGSFVTYNEQFF. The full variable domain, in which reference TRBV5-6 and TRBJ2-1 provide the parts outside the CDR3, is DAGVTQSPTHLIKTRGQQVTLRCSPKSGHDTVSWYQQALGQGPQFIFQYYEEEERQRGNFPDRFSGHQFPNYSSELNVNALLLGDSALYLCASMASGSFVTYNEQFFGPGTRLTVL.

This sequence joins TRBV11-2 and TRBJ1-2; 8 bases match TRBD1. There are 15 residues in the CDR3. Germline V gene sequence: CDR1 SGHAT, CDR2 FQNNGV. J was trimmed by 5 bases and V by 4 bases; bases with no gene match: 9. CDR3: CASSWDRQLGYGYTF. As DNA, the CDR3 is TGTGCCAGCAGCTGGGACAGGCAGTTGGGGTATGGCTACACCTTC.

The CDR3 loop reads CASSIPGYREAFF. CDR3 in DNA: TGTGCCAGTAGTATTCCCGGGTACCGTGAAGCTTTCTTT. This rearrangement joins TRBV19 to TRBJ1-1; D gene ambiguous. Between the trimmed V and J ends, which lost 3 bases and 7 bases, there was a span of 12 bases. The CDR3 contains 13 residues. The germline V gene has CDR1 LNHDA and CDR2 SQIVND (reference sequence).

The gene calls are TRBV29-1 and TRBJ2-1; the D is unclear. V was pared by 5 bases and J by 9 bases, with 14 bases between. Germline V CDR1 and CDR2: SQVTM, ANQGSEA. CDR3 size: 12 residues. CDR3 sequence reads: CSVLIGPAEQFF. In DNA form, the CDR3 reads TGCAGCGTTCTAATCGGGCCGGCTGAGCAGTTCTTC.

This chain links TRBV5-6 with TRBJ2-2; D remains unclear. Germline assignment: CDR1 SGHDT and CDR2 YYEEEE. The CDR3 runs to 14 residues. V was trimmed by 1 base and J by 2 bases, leaving 6 bases between them. CDR3 sequence (DNA): TGTGCCAGCAGCTTGTCCGGTAACACCGGGGAGCTGTTTTTT. It encodes CASSLSGNTGELFF.

This clone has a single count. The chain recombines TRBV5-4 with TRBJ2-7; the match to TRBD2 covers 11 bases. V trimming: 4 bases; J trimming: 4 bases; junction bases outside the gene matches: 7. CDR1 is SGHNT and CDR2 is YYREEE in the germline V gene (reference sequence). The CDR3 runs 15 residues. The CDR3: CASSPGLAEWYEQYF. The CDR3 DNA is TGTGCCAGCAGCCCGGGACTAGCGGAGTGGTACGAGCAGTACTTC.

V usage is TRBV25-1 and J usage is TRBJ2-7; the match to TRBD2 covers 11 bases. V lost 4 bases to trimming and J lost 0 bases; unmatched junction nucleotides: 8. The CDR3 consists of 17 residues. Germline V gives CDR1 MGHDK, CDR2 SYGVNS. This CDR3 reads CASSGPSGLAGSYEQYF. The CDR3 DNA follows: TGTGCCAGCAGTGGCCCGTCCGGACTAGCGGGCTCCTACGAGCAGTACTTC.

This clone was detected only a few times. The CDR3 here is CASSAVGDEQFF. The DNA of the CDR3 is TGTGCCAGCAGTGCCGTGGGCGATGAGCAGTTCTTC. The J gene is TRBJ2-1, the V gene TRBV6-1; D is uncertain. Germline values: CDR1 MNHNS, CDR2 SASEGT. V was shortened by 4 bases and J by 8 bases, with 9 bases between the two germline ends. This CDR3 is built from 12 residues.

The chain links TRBV7-3 to TRBJ2-5, with D possibly being TRBD1 (6 bases). The CDR3 totals 15 residues. The germline gives CDR1 SGHTA, CDR2 FQGTGA. V was pared by 4 bases and J by 4 bases, with 16 bases between. The CDR3 loop reads CASSYQGGEGETQYF. Here the CDR3 DNA reads TGTGCCAGCAGCTACCAAGGGGGTGAGGGAGAGACCCAGTACTTC. Full variable domain (outside the CDR3, taken from reference TRBV7-3 and TRBJ2-5): GAGVSQTPSNKVTEKGKYVELRCDPISGHTALYWYRQSLGQGPEFLIYFQGTGAADDSGLPNDRFFAVRPEGSVSTLKIQRTERGDSAVYLCASSYQGGEGETQYFGPGTRLLVL.

This clone counts as medium-sized (0.01 to 0.1%). This chain links TRBV2 with TRBJ2-1; TRBD2 matches at 10 bases. The V gene end was trimmed by 2 bases and the J gene end by 3 bases; junction bases not matched to a gene: 1. In germline, CDR1 is SNHLY, CDR2 FYNNEI. This CDR3 contains 15 residues. The CDR3 DNA reads as TGTGCCAGCAGTGAACTAGCGGGAGACTACAATGAGCAGTTCTTC. As protein: CASSELAGDYNEQFF. Looking up the rest from reference TRBV2 and TRBJ2-1 gives the full variable domain: EPEVTQTPSHQVTQMGQEVILRCVPISNHLYFYWYRQILGQKVEFLVSFYNNEISEKSEIFDDQFSVERPDGSNFTLKIRSTKLEDSAMYFCASSELAGDYNEQFFGPGTRLTVL.

This sequence joins TRBV27 and TRBJ2-7, with D possibly matching TRBD1 (6 bases). V was trimmed by 5 bases and J by 3 bases, leaving 14 bases between them. Germline values: CDR1 MNHEY, CDR2 SMNVEV (reference sequence). The CDR3 runs to 14 residues. Written as DNA, the CDR3 is TGTGCCAGCAGTATGGACAGTGGGGGCTACGAGCAGTACTTC. It specifies CASSMDSGGYEQYF.

The gene calls are TRBV11-2 and TRBJ2-1; a possible D gene is TRBD1 (6 bases). The germline V gene has CDR1 SGHAT and CDR2 FQNNGV. The CDR3 runs to 13 residues. V gave up 4 bases and J gave up 3 bases, with 7 bases separating them. CDR3 in amino acids: CASSSDSYNEQFF. The DNA of the CDR3 is TGTGCCAGCAGCTCGGACAGCTACAATGAGCAGTTCTTC.

The chain employs TRBV6-5 and TRBJ2-5, with D perhaps matching TRBD1 or TRBD2 (5 bases each). V shed 0 bases and J shed 3 bases, with 11 bases lying between them. The length of the CDR3 is 15 residues. The germline gives CDR1 MNHEY, CDR2 SVGAGI. CDR3 loop: CASSYSTGAKETQYF. The CDR3 DNA reads TGTGCCAGCAGTTACTCTACCGGGGCCAAAGAGACCCAGTACTTC.

J is TRBJ2-7 and V is TRBV28; TRBD2 agrees at 11 bases. J lost 4 bases, V lost 4 bases, and 9 bases had no gene match. The CDR3 consists of 16 residues. The germline V gene has CDR1 MDHEN and CDR2 SYDVKM. The chain's CDR3 is CASSSYSGRESYEQYF. The DNA for the CDR3 is TGTGCCAGCAGTTCTTATAGCGGGAGGGAGTCGTACGAGCAGTACTTC.

The V call is TRBV28, the J call TRBJ2-3, with TRBD1 as a possible D gene (6 bases). Germline assignment: CDR1 MDHEN and CDR2 SYDVKM. V lost 0 bases, J lost 0 bases, and 7 bases lay in between. The CDR3 sequence is 15 residues long. The CDR3, as DNA: TGTGCCAGCAGTTTATGGGGGACAAGCACAGATACGCAGTATTTT. Translated, it gives CASSLWGTSTDTQYF.